A single sample gave rise to the 29 T cell receptor beta chains below, sequenced in a study of cytomegalovirus exposure and HLA in healthy donors. The study ran its PCR with 60 Vbeta and 13 Jbeta primers. Produced via immunoSEQ multiplex PCR; TCRdb's table is partial and in-frame only. This sample carries under 90,000 clones, about four fifths of them seen once, and the ten largest clones take around 3.5%. The specimen sequenced was PBMCs. The receptors stem from a man in his forties in good health and CMV-seronegative.

V is TRBV14 and J is TRBJ2-2; 14 positions agree with TRBD2. J lost 7 bases, V lost 4 bases, and 5 bases had no gene match. The CDR3 has 16 residues. Germline CDR1 is SGHDN and CDR2 is FVKESK. Here the CDR3 DNA reads TGTGCCAGCAGCCGGACTAGCGGGGGGTTCATCGGGGAGCTGTTTTTT. This codes for CASSRTSGGFIGELFF.

The V and J genes are TRBV28 and TRBJ2-7, with 7 bases aligning to TRBD1. Per germline, CDR1 MDHEN and CDR2 SYDVKM. The J segment lost 6 bases and the V segment lost 6 bases, leaving 14 bases of the junction unmatched. This CDR3 region has 15 residues. The CDR3 region is CASRAGGRGLSEQYF. The CDR3 DNA sequence: TGTGCCAGCAGAGCAGGGGGTAGGGGCCTCTCCGAGCAGTACTTC. The full variable domain, in which reference TRBV28 and TRBJ2-7 provide the parts outside the CDR3, is DVKVTQSSRYLVKRTGEKVFLECVQDMDHENMFWYRQDPGLGLRLIYFSYDVKMKEKGDIPEGYSVSREKKERFSLILESASTNQTSMYLCASRAGGRGLSEQYFGPGTRLTVT.

The rearrangement uses TRBV4-2 and TRBJ1-1; D is possibly TRBD1 (6 bases). The CDR3 has 16 amino acids. Germline V gene data show CDR1 as LGHNA and CDR2 as YNFKEQ. Between the trimmed V and J ends, which lost 0 bases and 6 bases, there was a span of 17 bases. The CDR3 nucleotides are TGTGCCAGCAGCCAAGATCCGGACAGACAAGGCGCTGAAGCTTTCTTT. This sequence encodes CASSQDPDRQGAEAFF.

V usage is TRBV4-3 and J usage is TRBJ1-2; 8 positions match TRBD1. Germline V gives CDR1 LGHNA, CDR2 YSLEER. J gave up 5 bases and V 0 bases, and 5 bases lay outside the gene matches. The length of the CDR3 is 15 residues. In DNA form, the CDR3 reads TGCGCCAGCAGCCAAGATTTCAGGGGGCAGTATGGCTACACCTTC. Amino acids: CASSQDFRGQYGYTF.

V gene TRBV7-9 combines with J gene TRBJ1-1; 10 bases match TRBD1. The CDR3 totals 14 residues. Germline values: CDR1 SEHNR, CDR2 FQNEAQ (reference sequence). The V and J ends lost 3 bases and 4 bases, in that order; junction bases with no gene match: 2. CDR3 in DNA: TGTGCCAGCAGCTTGGGACAGGGGTCCACTGAAGCTTTCTTT. Amino acids: CASSLGQGSTEAFF.

V usage is TRBV7-8 and J usage is TRBJ2-5; 9 bases are a match to TRBD2. J was trimmed by 2 bases and V by 4 bases; bases with no gene match: 5. The CDR3 runs 15 residues. Germline loops: CDR1 SGHVS, CDR2 FQNEAQ. The CDR3 nucleotides are TGTGCCAGCAGCTCGATAGCGGGGGATCAAGAGACCCAGTACTTC. Translating it yields CASSSIAGDQETQYF.

The rearrangement links TRBV10-2 to TRBJ2-1; 7 bases line up with TRBD1. The trim removed 5 bases at V and 9 bases at J, leaving 10 bases unmatched. The germline CDR1 and CDR2 sequences are WSHSY and SAAADI. The CDR3 consists of 14 residues. The CDR3: CASSSGGPLGEQFF. CDR3 sequence (DNA): TGCGCCAGCAGTTCAGGGGGACCGTTAGGTGAGCAGTTCTTC.

The chain couples TRBV30 to TRBJ1-5, with 7 bases matching TRBD1. Losses at the gene ends were 1 base for V and 0 bases for J; bases not matched to a gene: 3. The CDR3 covers 15 residues. CDR1 is GTSNPN and CDR2 is SVGIG in the germline V gene (reference sequence). The CDR3: CAWSGTGYSNQPQHF. CDR3 coding DNA: TGTGCCTGGAGTGGGACAGGATATAGCAATCAGCCCCAGCATTTT.

The chain carries TRBV25-1 and TRBJ2-3; 11 positions agree with TRBD1. Germline V gene sequence: CDR1 MGHDK, CDR2 SYGVNS. This CDR3 is 15 amino acids long. V lost 5 bases to trimming and J lost 6 bases; unmatched junction nucleotides: 7. In DNA form, the CDR3 reads TGTGCCAGCAGTCCGGGACAGGGGGAGTCGGATACGCAGTATTTT. Its translation is CASSPGQGESDTQYF.

This rearrangement joins TRBV7-9 to TRBJ1-5, with a tentative D call TRBD1 (6 bases). Trimming removed 3 bases at V and 10 bases at J, with 10 bases between. CDR1 is SEHNR, CDR2 FQNEAQ, per germline (reference sequence). This CDR3 contains 12 residues. This CDR3 reads CASSFVGQPQHF. Written as DNA, the CDR3 is TGTGCCAGCAGCTTCGTGGGACAACCCCAGCATTTT.

This clone was seen a few times. The chain recombines TRBV5-1 with TRBJ1-2, with 8 bases that match TRBD1. This CDR3 contains 15 residues. V lost 0 bases, J lost 2 bases, and 3 bases stayed unmatched. Germline V CDR1 and CDR2: SGHRS, YFSETQ. The CDR3 nucleotides read TGCGCCAGCAGCTTGGGACAGGGGCGAAACTATGGCTACACCTTC. Its protein product is CASSLGQGRNYGYTF. Looking up the rest from reference TRBV5-1 and TRBJ1-2 gives the full variable domain: KAGVTQTPRYLIKTRGQQVTLSCSPISGHRSVSWYQQTPGQGLQFLFEYFSETQRNKGNFPGRFSGRQFSNSRSEMNVSTLELGDSALYLCASSLGQGRNYGYTFGSGTRLTVV.

The rearrangement joins TRBV11-3 to TRBJ2-7; TRBD1 might be the D (6 bases). CDR1 SGHNT and CDR2 YENEEA come from the germline V gene. V was clipped by 5 bases and J by 6 bases, with 14 bases between them. This CDR3 is 13 amino acids long. The CDR3 protein is CASSIQGSSEQYF. The CDR3 nucleotides are TGTGCCAGCAGCATTCAGGGGTCGAGCGAGCAGTACTTC.

The CDR3 region has the DNA TGTGCCAGCAGCTTATACAGGAACACTGAAGCTTTCTTT. Its translation is CASSLYRNTEAFF. This chain connects TRBV11-2 to TRBJ1-1; D remains unclear. Germline assignment: CDR1 SGHAT and CDR2 FQNNGV. V lost 2 bases and J lost 1, with 5 bases in between. The length of the CDR3 is 13 residues.

This clone was counted a few times. The chain joins TRBV6-1 to TRBJ2-1; D is possibly TRBD2 (6 bases). This CDR3 region has 15 residues. CDR1 is MNHNS and CDR2 is SASEGT in the germline V gene. V was pared by 3 bases and J by 0 bases, with 9 bases between. Written as DNA, the CDR3 is TGTGCCAGCAGTGATGGGGGAGGCTCCTACAATGAGCAGTTCTTC. Its protein is CASSDGGGSYNEQFF.

Only a few counts were recorded for this clone. The same CDR3 is also encoded by other DNA sequences in this sample. The CDR3 sequence is CASSVEGGYNSPLHF. Here the CDR3 DNA reads TGTGCCAGCAGCGTAGAAGGGGGTTATAATTCACCCCTCCACTTT. The rearrangement links TRBV9 to TRBJ1-6, with D maybe TRBD1 (6 bases). The V and J ends lost 0 bases and 4 bases respectively, with 8 bases between them. Germline CDR1 reads SGDLS; CDR2 reads YYNGEE. The CDR3 is made up of 15 amino acids.

This rearrangement joins TRBV28 to TRBJ1-2; D uncertain. Trimming shortened V by 7 bases and J by 0 bases, and 3 bases separated the two germline ends. CDR3 length: 11 residues. The germline CDR1 and CDR2 sequences are MDHEN and SYDVKM. CDR3: CASTANYGYTF. The DNA for the CDR3 is TGTGCCAGCACCGCTAACTATGGCTACACCTTC.

This clone occurred a few times. The chain recombines TRBV11-2 with TRBJ1-5; D perhaps matches TRBD1 (6 bases). This CDR3 has 16 amino acids. Germline CDR1 and CDR2: SGHAT and FQNNGV. V lost 5 bases to trimming and J lost 8 bases, with 22 bases between them. CDR3 loop: CASSQGWGRGGEPQHF. CDR3 DNA sequence: TGTGCCAGCAGCCAGGGGTGGGGCCGAGGTGGAGAGCCCCAGCATTTT.

The rearrangement joins TRBV28 to TRBJ2-2, with D tentatively TRBD1 (6 bases). The CDR3 consists of 14 residues. Germline loops: CDR1 MDHEN, CDR2 SYDVKM. The V end lost 4 bases, the J end lost 1 base, and 7 bases lay between the germline ends. CDR3 loop: CASSSDRNTGELFF. Here the CDR3 DNA reads TGTGCCAGCAGTTCGGACAGGAACACCGGGGAGCTGTTTTTT.

V usage is TRBV11-3 and J usage is TRBJ2-1; TRBD1 aligns across 10 bases. V lost 3 bases and J lost 5; bases outside the gene matches: 13. The germline CDR1 and CDR2 sequences are SGHNT and YENEEA. The CDR3 consists of 18 residues. In nucleotides, the CDR3 is TGTGCCAGCAGCTTTAACGCCGGGACAGGGGATTCGGACAATGAGCAGTTCTTC. It specifies CASSFNAGTGDSDNEQFF.

V is TRBV18 and J is TRBJ1-2, with TRBD1 matching 7 bases. The germline gives CDR1 KGHSH, CDR2 LQKENI. The CDR3 is 14 residues long. V was clipped by 4 bases and J by 8 bases; unmatched bases: 10. Here the CDR3 reads CASSLARQGEGYTF. Written as DNA, the CDR3 is TGTGCCAGCTCACTTGCCCGACAGGGTGAGGGCTACACCTTC.

The chain couples TRBV7-3 to TRBJ2-2; tentatively, D is TRBD1 (5 bases). The V gene lost 3 bases and the J gene lost 0 bases, with 8 bases spanning the gap. The CDR3 spans 15 residues. In germline, CDR1 is SGHTA, CDR2 FQGTGA. For the CDR3, the DNA is TGTGCCAGCAGCTTCCGGACATCGAACACCGGGGAGCTGTTTTTT. Amino acids: CASSFRTSNTGELFF.

The chain is built from TRBV5-4 and TRBJ1-2, with TRBD1 matching over 9 bases. In germline, CDR1 is SGHNT, CDR2 YYREEE (reference sequence). This CDR3 has 15 residues. J was trimmed by 7 bases and V by 3 bases; bases with no gene match: 10. The CDR3, as DNA: TGTGCCAGCAGCTCACCGGGACAGGGCTCTCGTGGCTACACCTTC. Residues: CASSSPGQGSRGYTF.

The chain has TRBV29-1 and TRBJ2-2, with unresolved D. This CDR3 contains 13 residues. The germline V and J ends were trimmed by 5 bases and 0 bases, with 7 bases remaining between them. The germline V gene has CDR1 SQVTM and CDR2 ANQGSEA. For the CDR3, the DNA is TGCAGCGTTCCTATAGCGAACACCGGGGAGCTGTTTTTT. As protein: CSVPIANTGELFF.

V is TRBV13 and J is TRBJ1-2, with D unclear. Trimming shortened V by 1 base and J by 7 bases, and 7 bases separated the two germline ends. CDR3 length equals 12 residues. In germline, CDR1 is PRHDT, CDR2 FYEKMQ (reference sequence). Here the CDR3 reads CASSLVRSGYTF. DNA of the CDR3: TGTGCCAGCAGCTTAGTCCGGTCTGGCTACACCTTC.

The V and J genes are TRBV2 and TRBJ2-2, with 8 bases aligning to TRBD1. Germline V gene lookup returns CDR1 SNHLY and CDR2 FYNNEI. V gave up 7 bases and J gave up 1 base; unmatched junction bases: 5. The length of the CDR3 is 15 residues. The CDR3 nucleotides are TGTGCCAGCACCCTAGGGACAGGGAACACCGGGGAGCTGTTTTTT. This translates into CASTLGTGNTGELFF.

The rearrangement joins TRBV4-3 to TRBJ1-4; D is undetermined. The CDR3 covers 17 residues. CDR1 is LGHNA and CDR2 is YSLEER in the germline V gene. The V end was cut by 4 bases, the J end by 3 bases, with 18 bases between. CDR3: CASSPFLGTLSNEKLFF. CDR3 DNA: TGCGCCAGCAGCCCCTTCTTAGGAACACTATCTAATGAAAAACTGTTTTTT.

This chain joins TRBV7-3 and TRBJ2-7, with a possible D match to TRBD2 (6 bases). This CDR3 has 13 residues. Trimming removed 8 bases from V and 3 bases from J, with 14 bases in between. Germline CDR1 SGHTA, CDR2 FQGTGA. The CDR3: CASRPAGGYEQYF. The CDR3 coding sequence is TGTGCCAGCCGTCCGGCCGGGGGCTACGAGCAGTACTTC.

The chain has TRBV4-1 and TRBJ2-6; perhaps TRBD2 as D (6 bases). The germline V and J ends were trimmed by 2 bases and 3 bases, with 14 bases remaining between them. This CDR3 is built from 17 residues. The germline V gene has CDR1 MGHRA and CDR2 YSYEKL. This chain's CDR3 is CASSQRGGVVGANVLTF. The CDR3 DNA sequence: TGCGCCAGCAGCCAACGAGGAGGGGTCGTTGGGGCCAACGTCCTGACTTTC.

The DNA for the CDR3 is TGTGCCAGCAGTTTATGGGAGGGCATGGTCCACTTT. This gives the protein CASSLWEGMVHF. The chain carries TRBV28 and TRBJ1-6; D unresolved. The V end was cut by 0 bases, the J end by 17 bases, with 11 bases between. Germline lookup yields CDR1 MDHEN and CDR2 SYDVKM. The CDR3 sequence is 12 residues long.